The present TCR beta chain was sequenced within a study of regulatory T cells in long-lasting Graves disease. Indicated time point: newly diagnosed GD, antithyroid drugs for less than 3 months. Making the TCR library involved RNA that had been extracted from PBMCs. Combining iRepertoire HTBI primers with Arm-PCR of CDR3 regions, the authors built TCR beta libraries. In TCRdb, the multiplex PCR reads were re-called with MiXCR into one record per CDR3 protein. The profile shows 420,000 or so distinct CDR3 sequences, roughly 15% of them singletons. Trimming at V came to 6 bases and at J to 7 bases, leaving 10 bases not matched to a gene. The germline gives CDR1 SNHLY, CDR2 FYNNEI. The CDR3 is 16 residues long. This clonotype was detected a few times. This could be a read error, since a much larger clone is one nucleotide away. This sample also appeared in a second study, on T cells in Graves' hyperthyroidism and ophthalmopathy.

The clonotype was recovered from a woman younger than 35 with Graves disease. Sequenced here: peripheral blood mononuclear cells (PBMCs), sampled at new diagnosis, from a patient treated with antithyroid drugs. The chain is built from TRBV2 and TRBJ2-1; 12 nucleotides align to TRBD2. The CDR3 nucleotides are TGTGCCAGCAGGCCCGGACTAGCGGGAAGGAATAATGAGCAGTTCTTC. Protein product: CASRPGLAGRNNEQFF.